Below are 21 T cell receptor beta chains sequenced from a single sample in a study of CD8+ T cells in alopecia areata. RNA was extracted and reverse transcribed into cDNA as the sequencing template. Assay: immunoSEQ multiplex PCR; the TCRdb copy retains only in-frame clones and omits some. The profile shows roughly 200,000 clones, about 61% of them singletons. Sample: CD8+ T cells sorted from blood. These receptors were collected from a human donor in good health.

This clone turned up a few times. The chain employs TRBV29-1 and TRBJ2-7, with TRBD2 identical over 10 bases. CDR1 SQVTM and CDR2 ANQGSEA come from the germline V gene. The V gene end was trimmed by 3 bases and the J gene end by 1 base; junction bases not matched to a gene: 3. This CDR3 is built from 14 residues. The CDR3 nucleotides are TGCAGCGTTGAGAAAGCGGGGGGGTCCTACGAGCAGTACTTC. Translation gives CSVEKAGGSYEQYF.

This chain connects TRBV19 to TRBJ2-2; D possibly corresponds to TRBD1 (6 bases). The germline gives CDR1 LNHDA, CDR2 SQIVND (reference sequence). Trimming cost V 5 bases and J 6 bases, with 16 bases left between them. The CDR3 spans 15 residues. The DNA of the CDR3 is TGTGCCAGTAGTTTCTCCCAGGGGCTGCCCGGGGAGCTGTTTTTT. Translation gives CASSFSQGLPGELFF.

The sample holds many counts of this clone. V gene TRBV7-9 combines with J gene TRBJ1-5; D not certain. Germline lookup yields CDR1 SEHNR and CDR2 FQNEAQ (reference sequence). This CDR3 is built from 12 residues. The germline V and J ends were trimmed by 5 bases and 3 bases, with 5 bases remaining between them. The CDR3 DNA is TGTGCCAGCAGCCGCGTCAATCAGCCCCAGCATTTT. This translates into CASSRVNQPQHF.

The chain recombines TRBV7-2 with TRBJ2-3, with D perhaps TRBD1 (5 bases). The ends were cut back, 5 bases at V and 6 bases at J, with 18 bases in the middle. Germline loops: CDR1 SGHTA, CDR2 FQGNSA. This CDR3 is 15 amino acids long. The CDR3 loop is CASSPLGAPVDTQYF. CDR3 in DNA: TGTGCCAGCAGCCCACTTGGGGCCCCCGTTGATACGCAGTATTTT.

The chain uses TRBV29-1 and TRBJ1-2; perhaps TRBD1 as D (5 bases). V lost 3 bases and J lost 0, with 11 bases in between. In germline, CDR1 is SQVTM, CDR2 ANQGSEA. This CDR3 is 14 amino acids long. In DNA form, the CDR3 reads TGCAGCGTTGAGCGGGGCCAGGCTAACTATGGCTACACCTTC. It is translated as CSVERGQANYGYTF. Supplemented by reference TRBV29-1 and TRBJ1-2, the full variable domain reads SAVISQKPSRDICQRGTSLTIQCQVDSQVTMMFWYRQQPGQSLTLIATANQGSEATYESGFVIDKFPISRPNLTFSTLTVSNMSPEDSSIYLCSVERGQANYGYTFGSGTRLTVV.

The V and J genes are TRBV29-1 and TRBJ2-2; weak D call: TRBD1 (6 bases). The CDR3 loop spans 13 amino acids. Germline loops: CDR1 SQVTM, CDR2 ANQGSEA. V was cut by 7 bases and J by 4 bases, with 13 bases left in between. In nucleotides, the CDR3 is TGCAGCGGGAAATCAGGGGTCACCGGGGAGCTGTTTTTT. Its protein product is CSGKSGVTGELFF.

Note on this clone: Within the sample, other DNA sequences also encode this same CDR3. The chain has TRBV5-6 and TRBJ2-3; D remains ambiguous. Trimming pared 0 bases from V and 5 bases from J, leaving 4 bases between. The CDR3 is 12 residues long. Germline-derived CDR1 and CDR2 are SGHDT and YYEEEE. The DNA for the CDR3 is TGTGCCAGCAGCTTGGGCGGAGATACGCAGTATTTT. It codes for CASSLGGDTQYF.

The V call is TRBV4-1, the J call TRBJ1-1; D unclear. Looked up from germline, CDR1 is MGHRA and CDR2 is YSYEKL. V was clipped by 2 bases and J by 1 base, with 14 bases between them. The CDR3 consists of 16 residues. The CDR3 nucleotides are TGCGCCAGCAGCCAAAGGTCCTTAGAAGAGAACACTGAAGCTTTCTTT. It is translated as CASSQRSLEENTEAFF.

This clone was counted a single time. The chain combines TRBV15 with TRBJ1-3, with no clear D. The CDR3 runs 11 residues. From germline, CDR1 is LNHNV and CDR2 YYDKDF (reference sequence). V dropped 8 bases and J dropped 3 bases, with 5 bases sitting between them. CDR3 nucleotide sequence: TGTGCCACCCCTCATGGAAACACCATATATTTT. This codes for CATPHGNTIYF.

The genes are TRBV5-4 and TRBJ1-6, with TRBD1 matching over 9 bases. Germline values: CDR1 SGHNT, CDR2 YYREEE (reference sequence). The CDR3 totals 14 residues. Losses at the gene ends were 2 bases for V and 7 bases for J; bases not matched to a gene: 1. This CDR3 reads CASSFGTGNSPLHF. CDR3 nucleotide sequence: TGTGCCAGCAGCTTCGGGACAGGGAATTCACCCCTCCACTTT.

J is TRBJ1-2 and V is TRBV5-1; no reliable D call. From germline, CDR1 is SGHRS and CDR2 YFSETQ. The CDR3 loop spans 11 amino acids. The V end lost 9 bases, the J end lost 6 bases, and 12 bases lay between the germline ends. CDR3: CATPEGNGYTF. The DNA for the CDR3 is TGCGCCACCCCGGAAGGGAATGGCTACACCTTC.

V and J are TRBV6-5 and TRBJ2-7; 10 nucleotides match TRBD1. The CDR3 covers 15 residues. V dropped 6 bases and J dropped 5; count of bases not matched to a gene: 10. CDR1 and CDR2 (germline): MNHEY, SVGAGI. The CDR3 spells CASSSDRGPPHEQYF. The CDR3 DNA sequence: TGTGCCAGCAGCTCTGACAGGGGGCCCCCCCACGAGCAGTACTTC.

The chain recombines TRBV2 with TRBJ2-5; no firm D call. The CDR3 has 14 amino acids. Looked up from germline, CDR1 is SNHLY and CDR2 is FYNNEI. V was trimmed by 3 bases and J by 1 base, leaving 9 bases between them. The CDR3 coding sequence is TGTGCCAGCAGTGAGGTGTCAGCCCAAGAGACCCAGTACTTC. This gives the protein CASSEVSAQETQYF.

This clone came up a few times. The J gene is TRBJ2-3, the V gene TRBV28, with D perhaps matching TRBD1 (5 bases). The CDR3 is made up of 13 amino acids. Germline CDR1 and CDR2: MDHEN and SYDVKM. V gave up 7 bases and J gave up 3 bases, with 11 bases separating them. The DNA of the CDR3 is TGTGCCAGCACCCTCACAGGAACAGATACGCAGTATTTT. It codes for CASTLTGTDTQYF. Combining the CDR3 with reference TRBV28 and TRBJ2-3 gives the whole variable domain DVKVTQSSRYLVKRTGEKVFLECVQDMDHENMFWYRQDPGLGLRLIYFSYDVKMKEKGDIPEGYSVSREKKERFSLILESASTNQTSMYLCASTLTGTDTQYFGPGTRLTVL.

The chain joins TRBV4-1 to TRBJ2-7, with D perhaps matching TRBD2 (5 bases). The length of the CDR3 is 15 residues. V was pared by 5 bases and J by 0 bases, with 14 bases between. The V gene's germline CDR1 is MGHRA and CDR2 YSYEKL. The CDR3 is CASSTRVSDSYEQYF. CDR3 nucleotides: TGCGCCAGCAGCACGCGGGTATCCGACTCCTACGAGCAGTACTTC.

CDR3 sequence (DNA): TGTGCCAGCAGCTGGGGCGGGGACAATGAGCAGTTCTTC. Translating it yields CASSWGGDNEQFF. The gene calls are TRBV27 and TRBJ2-1, with D possibly being TRBD2 (6 bases). V gave up 6 bases and J gave up 5 bases, with 11 bases separating them. The germline gives CDR1 MNHEY, CDR2 SMNVEV (reference sequence). The CDR3 spans 13 residues.

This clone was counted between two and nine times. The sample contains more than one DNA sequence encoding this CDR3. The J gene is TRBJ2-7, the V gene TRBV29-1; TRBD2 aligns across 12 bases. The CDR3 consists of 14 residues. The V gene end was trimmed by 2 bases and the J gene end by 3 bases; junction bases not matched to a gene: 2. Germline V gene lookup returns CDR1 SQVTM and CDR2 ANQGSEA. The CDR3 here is CSVELAGGNYEQYF. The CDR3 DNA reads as TGCAGCGTTGAACTAGCGGGGGGGAACTACGAGCAGTACTTC.

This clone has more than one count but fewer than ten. This chain's CDR3 is CASSFENTEAFF. CDR3 coding DNA: TGTGCCAGCAGCTTCGAGAACACTGAAGCTTTCTTT. V is TRBV7-9 and J is TRBJ1-1, with unresolved D. In germline, CDR1 is SEHNR, CDR2 FQNEAQ (reference sequence). V was clipped by 3 bases and J by 1 base, with 3 bases between them. The CDR3 is 12 amino acids.

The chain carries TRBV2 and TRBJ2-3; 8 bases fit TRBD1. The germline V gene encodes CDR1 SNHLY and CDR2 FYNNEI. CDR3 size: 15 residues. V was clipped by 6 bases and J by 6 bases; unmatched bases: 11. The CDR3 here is CASSRGQGVVDTQYF. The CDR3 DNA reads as TGTGCCAGCAGCCGTGGACAGGGAGTCGTGGATACGCAGTATTTT.

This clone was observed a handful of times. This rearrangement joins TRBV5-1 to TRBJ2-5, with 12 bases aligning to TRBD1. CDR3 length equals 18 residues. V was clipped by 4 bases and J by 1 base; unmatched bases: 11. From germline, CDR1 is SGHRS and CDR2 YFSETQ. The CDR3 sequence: CASSQGTGGVFGQETQYF. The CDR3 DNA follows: TGCGCCAGCAGCCAGGGGACAGGGGGCGTATTTGGCCAAGAGACCCAGTACTTC.

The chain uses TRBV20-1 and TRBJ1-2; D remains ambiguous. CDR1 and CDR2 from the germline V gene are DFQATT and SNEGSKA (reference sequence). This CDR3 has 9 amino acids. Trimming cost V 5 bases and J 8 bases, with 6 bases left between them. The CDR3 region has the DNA TGCAGTGCTCCGGGGGGCTACACCTTC. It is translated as CSAPGGYTF.